The next 9 T cell receptor beta chains were all read from a single sample in a study of identical twins. TCRdb re-called the 5' RACE reads through MiXCR, storing one row per CDR3 protein. The table has 540,000 or so distinct CDR3 sequences, about 20% seen once. These records were also assigned to another study, of yellow fever vaccine responses in identical twins.

Sample: CD4+ T cells sorted from blood. The receptors were sampled from a woman between 18 and 29 years old in good health.

The rearrangement links TRBV20-1 to TRBJ2-5; tentatively, D is TRBD1 or TRBD2 (5 bases each). Trimming cost V 2 bases and J 1 base, with 14 bases left between them. The germline gives CDR1 DFQATT, CDR2 SNEGSKA (reference sequence). The CDR3 is 15 amino acids. CDR3 region: CSARLPAGTQETQYF. CDR3 DNA: TGCAGTGCTAGACTACCGGCCGGGACCCAAGAGACCCAGTACTTC.

The rearrangement uses TRBV5-6 and TRBJ2-4; 7 nucleotides match TRBD1. Germline V gives CDR1 SGHDT, CDR2 YYEEEE. Trimming at V came to 2 bases and at J to 7 bases, leaving 3 bases not matched to a gene. This CDR3 is 13 amino acids long. The CDR3 bases are TGTGCCAGCAGCTTAGGGGGCGGGAACATTCAGTACTTC. The encoded protein is CASSLGGGNIQYF.

This clonotype was counted a few times. V gene TRBV28 combines with J gene TRBJ2-7; D assignment may be TRBD1 or TRBD2 (5 bases each). The germline CDR1 and CDR2 sequences are MDHEN and SYDVKM. The CDR3 covers 15 residues. Trimming cost V 5 bases and J 3 bases, with 17 bases left between them. The CDR3 bases are TGTGCCAGCAGTCCACGGGACCGTCCTCTCTACGAGCAGTACTTC. Protein: CASSPRDRPLYEQYF.

CDR3 loop: CAISEFLQRGKYEQYF. The CDR3 DNA reads TGTGCCATCAGTGAGTTCCTTCAGCGGGGGAAATACGAGCAGTACTTC. The chain recombines TRBV10-3 with TRBJ2-7, with 8 bases lining up with TRBD2. The CDR3 runs 16 residues. Germline CDR1 ENHRY, CDR2 SYGVKD. Trimming at V came to 1 base and at J to 4 bases, leaving 9 bases not matched to a gene.

This clonotype was seen once. The V and J genes are TRBV6-1 and TRBJ2-1; D is uncertain. CDR1 and CDR2 from the germline V gene are MNHNS and SASEGT. This CDR3 contains 14 residues. Deletions cut 6 bases from V and 3 bases from J, with 12 bases between. In nucleotides, the CDR3 is TGTGCCAGCAGCCCTAGGTCTGGCTACAATGAGCAGTTCTTC. Translated: CASSPRSGYNEQFF.

This clonotype was observed at least ten times. The V call is TRBV20-1, the J call TRBJ2-2, with 12 bases lining up with TRBD1. V was clipped by 3 bases and J by 4 bases; unmatched bases: 0. This CDR3 contains 14 residues. Germline CDR1 reads DFQATT; CDR2 reads SNEGSKA (reference sequence). The DNA for the CDR3 is TGCAGTGCTAGGGGACAGGGGGCCACCGGGGAGCTGTTTTTT. Translated, it gives CSARGQGATGELFF.

The chain combines TRBV20-1 with TRBJ2-1; D may match TRBD1 or TRBD2 (5 bases each). The CDR3 length is 12 residues. Germline CDR1 is DFQATT and CDR2 is SNEGSKA (reference sequence). V gave up 3 bases and J gave up 9 bases, with 12 bases separating them. The CDR3 bases are TGCAGTGCTAGGGGGGTCATGGGTGAGCAGTTCTTC. Its protein product is CSARGVMGEQFF.

This clonotype came up a few times. This chain connects TRBV18 to TRBJ2-1; 11 bases line up with TRBD1. This CDR3 region has 14 residues. Germline values: CDR1 KGHSH, CDR2 LQKENI. The V gene end was trimmed by 3 bases and the J gene end by 9 bases; junction bases not matched to a gene: 4. CDR3: CASSPLGQGGEQFF. In DNA, the CDR3 is TGTGCCAGCTCACCGTTGGGACAGGGGGGTGAGCAGTTCTTC.

The chain has TRBV3-1 and TRBJ2-5; possible D gene TRBD2, 5 bases. The V end was cut by 1 base, the J end by 2 bases, with 8 bases between. CDR1 is LGHDT and CDR2 is YNNKEL in the germline V gene (reference sequence). The CDR3 is 14 amino acids. For the CDR3, the DNA is TGTGCCAGCAGCCAAGTAGGGAGTCAAGAGACCCAGTACTTC. This gives the protein CASSQVGSQETQYF.